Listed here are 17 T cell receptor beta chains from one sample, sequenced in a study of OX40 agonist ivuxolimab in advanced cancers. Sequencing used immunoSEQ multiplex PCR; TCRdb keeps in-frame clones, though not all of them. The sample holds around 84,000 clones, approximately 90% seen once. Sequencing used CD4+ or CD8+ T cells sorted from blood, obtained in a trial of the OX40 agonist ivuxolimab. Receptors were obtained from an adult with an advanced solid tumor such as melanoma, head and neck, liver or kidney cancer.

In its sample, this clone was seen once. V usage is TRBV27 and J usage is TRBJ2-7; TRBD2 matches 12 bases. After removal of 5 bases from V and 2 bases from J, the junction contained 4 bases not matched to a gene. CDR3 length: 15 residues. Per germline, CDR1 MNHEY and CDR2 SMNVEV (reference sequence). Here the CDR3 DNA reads TGTGCCAGCAGTGCCTCTAGCGGGAGGGCCTACGAGCAGTACTTC. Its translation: CASSASSGRAYEQYF.

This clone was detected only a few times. CDR3 sequence reads: CASSPATQGYEQYF. The CDR3 region has the DNA TGTGCCAGTAGTCCGGCAACTCAAGGCTACGAGCAGTACTTC. The rearrangement links TRBV19 to TRBJ2-7; no clear D gene. V shed 5 bases and J shed 3 bases, with 14 bases lying between them. Germline values: CDR1 LNHDA, CDR2 SQIVND (reference sequence). The CDR3 has 14 residues. The full variable domain, its missing parts supplied by reference TRBV19 and TRBJ2-7, is DGGITQSPKYLFRKEGQNVTLSCEQNLNHDAMYWYRQDPGQGLRLIYYSQIVNDFQKGDIAEGYSVSREKKESFPLTVTSAQKNPTAFYLCASSPATQGYEQYFGPGTRLTVT.

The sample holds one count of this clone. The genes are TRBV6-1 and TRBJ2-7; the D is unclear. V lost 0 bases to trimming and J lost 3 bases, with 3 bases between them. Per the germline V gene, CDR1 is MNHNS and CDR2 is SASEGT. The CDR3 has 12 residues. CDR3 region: CASSEAHYEQYF. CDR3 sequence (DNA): TGTGCCAGCAGTGAAGCACACTACGAGCAGTACTTC.

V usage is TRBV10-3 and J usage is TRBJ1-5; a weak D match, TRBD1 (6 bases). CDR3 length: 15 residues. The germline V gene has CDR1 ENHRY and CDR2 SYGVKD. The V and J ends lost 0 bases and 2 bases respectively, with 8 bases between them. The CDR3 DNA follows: TGTGCCATCAGTGAGTCGAGGACAGGCAATCAGCCCCAGCATTTT. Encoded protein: CAISESRTGNQPQHF.

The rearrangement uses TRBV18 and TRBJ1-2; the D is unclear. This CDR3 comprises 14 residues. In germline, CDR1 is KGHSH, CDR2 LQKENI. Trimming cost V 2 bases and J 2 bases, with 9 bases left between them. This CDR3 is CASSPSTENYGYTF. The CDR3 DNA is TGTGCCAGCTCACCAAGTACAGAGAACTATGGCTACACCTTC.

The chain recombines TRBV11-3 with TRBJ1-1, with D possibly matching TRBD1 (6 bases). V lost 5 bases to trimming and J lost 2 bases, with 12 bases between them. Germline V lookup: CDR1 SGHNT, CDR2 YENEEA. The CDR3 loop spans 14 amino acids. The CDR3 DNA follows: TGTGCCAGCAGCCATACAGGGTTTAACACTGAAGCTTTCTTT. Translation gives CASSHTGFNTEAFF.

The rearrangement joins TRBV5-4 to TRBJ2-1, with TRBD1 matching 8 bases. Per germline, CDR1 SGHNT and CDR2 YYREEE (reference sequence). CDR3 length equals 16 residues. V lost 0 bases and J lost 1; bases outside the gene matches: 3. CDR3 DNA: TGTGCCAGCAGCTTGGCCCGGGACAGGTCCTACAATGAGCAGTTCTTC. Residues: CASSLARDRSYNEQFF.

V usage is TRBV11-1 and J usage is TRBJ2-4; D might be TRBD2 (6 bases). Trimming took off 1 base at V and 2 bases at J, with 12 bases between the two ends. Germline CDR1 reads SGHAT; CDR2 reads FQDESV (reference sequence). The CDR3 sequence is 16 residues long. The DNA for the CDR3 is TGTGCCAGCAGCTTAGTATACGGCGGGACCAAAAACATTCAGTACTTC. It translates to CASSLVYGGTKNIQYF.

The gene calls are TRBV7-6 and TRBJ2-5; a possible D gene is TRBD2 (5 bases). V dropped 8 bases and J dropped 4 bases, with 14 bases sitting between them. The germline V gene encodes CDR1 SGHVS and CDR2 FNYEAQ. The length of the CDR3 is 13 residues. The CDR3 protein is CASGGRFGETQYF. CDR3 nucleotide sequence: TGTGCCAGCGGAGGACGGTTCGGAGAGACCCAGTACTTC.

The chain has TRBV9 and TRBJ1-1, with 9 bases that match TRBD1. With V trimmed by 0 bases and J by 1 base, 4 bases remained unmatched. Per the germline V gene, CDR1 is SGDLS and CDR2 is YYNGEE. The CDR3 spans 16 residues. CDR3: CASSVVGTGPNTEAFF. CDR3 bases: TGTGCCAGCAGCGTAGTTGGGACAGGGCCGAACACTGAAGCTTTCTTT.

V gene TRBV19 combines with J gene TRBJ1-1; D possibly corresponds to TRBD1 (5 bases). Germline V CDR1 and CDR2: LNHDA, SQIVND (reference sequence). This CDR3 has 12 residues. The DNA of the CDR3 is TGTGTTTCGGCAGGGAGAGTAACTGAAGCTTTCTTT. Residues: CVSAGRVTEAFF.

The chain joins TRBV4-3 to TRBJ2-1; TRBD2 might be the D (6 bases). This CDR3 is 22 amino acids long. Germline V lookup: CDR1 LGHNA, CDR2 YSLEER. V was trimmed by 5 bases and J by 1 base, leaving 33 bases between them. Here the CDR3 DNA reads TGCGCCAGCAGCTACAGAACTAGCAGCAGGATCCCAGGGTGGGGGTCCTACAATGAGCAGTTCTTC. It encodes CASSYRTSSRIPGWGSYNEQFF.

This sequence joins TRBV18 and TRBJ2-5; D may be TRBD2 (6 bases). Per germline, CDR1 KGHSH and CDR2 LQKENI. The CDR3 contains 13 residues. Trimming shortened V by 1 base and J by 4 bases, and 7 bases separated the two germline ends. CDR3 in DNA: TGTGCCAGCTCACCACGGACTACAGAGACCCAGTACTTC. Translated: CASSPRTTETQYF.

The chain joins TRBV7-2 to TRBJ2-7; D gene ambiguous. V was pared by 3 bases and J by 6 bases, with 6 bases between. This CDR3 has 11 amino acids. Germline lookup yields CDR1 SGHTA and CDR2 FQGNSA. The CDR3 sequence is CASSFSGEQYF. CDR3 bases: TGTGCCAGCAGCTTCAGTGGCGAGCAGTACTTC.

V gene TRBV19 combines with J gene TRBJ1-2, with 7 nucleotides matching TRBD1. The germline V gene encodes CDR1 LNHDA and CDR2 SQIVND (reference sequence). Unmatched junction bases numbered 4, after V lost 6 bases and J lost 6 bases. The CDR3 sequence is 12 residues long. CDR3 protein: CASSLGQDGYTF. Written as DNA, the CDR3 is TGTGCCAGTAGCTTAGGACAGGATGGCTACACCTTC. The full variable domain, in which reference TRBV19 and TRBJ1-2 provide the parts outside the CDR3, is DGGITQSPKYLFRKEGQNVTLSCEQNLNHDAMYWYRQDPGQGLRLIYYSQIVNDFQKGDIAEGYSVSREKKESFPLTVTSAQKNPTAFYLCASSLGQDGYTFGSGTRLTVV.

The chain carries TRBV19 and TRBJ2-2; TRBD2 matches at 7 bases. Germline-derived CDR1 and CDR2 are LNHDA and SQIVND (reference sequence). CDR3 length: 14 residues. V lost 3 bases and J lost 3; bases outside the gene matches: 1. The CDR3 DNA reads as TGTGCCAGTAGTATTCGGGGGGACACCGGGGAGCTGTTTTTT. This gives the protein CASSIRGDTGELFF.

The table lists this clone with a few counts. CDR3 nucleotide sequence: TGTGCCAGCAGCTTAGTTTCTGGGCACGCTGAAGCTTTCTTT. Its translation is CASSLVSGHAEAFF. The gene calls are TRBV7-2 and TRBJ1-1; D is ambiguous. V gave up 1 base and J gave up 6 bases, with 12 bases separating them. This CDR3 contains 14 residues. Germline V gene lookup returns CDR1 SGHTA and CDR2 FQGNSA.